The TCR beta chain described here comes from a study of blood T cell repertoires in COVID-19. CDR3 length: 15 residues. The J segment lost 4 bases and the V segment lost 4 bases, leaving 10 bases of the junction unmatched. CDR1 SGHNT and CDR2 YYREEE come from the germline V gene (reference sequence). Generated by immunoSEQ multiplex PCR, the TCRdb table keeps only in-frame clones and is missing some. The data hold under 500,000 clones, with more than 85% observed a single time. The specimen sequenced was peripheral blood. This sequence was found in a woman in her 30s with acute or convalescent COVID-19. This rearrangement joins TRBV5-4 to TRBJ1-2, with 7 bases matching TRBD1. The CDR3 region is CASSLTTQGGYGYTF. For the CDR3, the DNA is TGTGCCAGCAGCCTGACAACTCAGGGGGGCTATGGCTACACCTTC. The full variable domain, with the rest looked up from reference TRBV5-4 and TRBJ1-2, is ETGVTQSPTHLIKTRGQQVTLRCSSQSGHNTVSWYQQALGQGPQFIFQYYREEENGRGNFPPRFSGLQFPNYSSELNVNALELDDSALYLCASSLTTQGGYGYTFGSGTRLTVV.